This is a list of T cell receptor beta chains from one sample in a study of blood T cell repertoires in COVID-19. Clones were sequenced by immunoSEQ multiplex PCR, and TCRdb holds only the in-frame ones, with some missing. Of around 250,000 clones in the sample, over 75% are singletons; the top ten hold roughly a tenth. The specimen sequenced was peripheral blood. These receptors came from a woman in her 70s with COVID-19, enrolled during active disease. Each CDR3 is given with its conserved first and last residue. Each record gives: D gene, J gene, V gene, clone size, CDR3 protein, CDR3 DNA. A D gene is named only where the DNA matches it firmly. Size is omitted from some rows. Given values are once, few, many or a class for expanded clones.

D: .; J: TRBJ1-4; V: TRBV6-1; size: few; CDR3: CASSVQGTTTNEKLFF; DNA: TGTGCCAGCAGTGTGCAGGGAACTACCACTAATGAAAAACTGTTTTTT
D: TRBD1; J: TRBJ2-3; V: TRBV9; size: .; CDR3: CASSRTGGVDTQYF; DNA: TGTGCCAGCAGCCGAACAGGGGGCGTTGATACGCAGTATTTT
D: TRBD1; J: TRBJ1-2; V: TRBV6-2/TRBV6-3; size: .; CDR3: CASRPNRGSYGYTF; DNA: TGTGCCAGCAGGCCTAACAGGGGAAGTTATGGCTACACCTTC
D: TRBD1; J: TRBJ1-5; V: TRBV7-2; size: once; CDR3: CASSPTGTGDQPQHF; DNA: TGTGCCAGCAGCCCAACCGGGACAGGGGATCAGCCCCAGCATTTT
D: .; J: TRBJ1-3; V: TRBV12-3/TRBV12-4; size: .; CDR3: CASSLQGGNTIYF; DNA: TGTGCCAGCAGTTTACAGGGAGGAAACACCATATATTTT
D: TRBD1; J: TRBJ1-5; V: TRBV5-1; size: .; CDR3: CASSWGQENQPQHF; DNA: TGCGCCAGCAGTTGGGGACAGGAGAATCAGCCCCAGCATTTT
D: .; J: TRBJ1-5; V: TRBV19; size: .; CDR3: CASSWGGPQHF; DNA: TGTGCCAGTAGCTGGGGGGGGCCCCAGCATTTT
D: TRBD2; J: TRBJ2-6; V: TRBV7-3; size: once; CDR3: CASTQRGPSGVSGANVLTF; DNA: TGTGCCAGCACCCAAAGGGGTCCTAGCGGGGTCTCTGGGGCCAACGTCCTGACTTTC
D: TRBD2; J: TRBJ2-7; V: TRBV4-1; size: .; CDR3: CASSQVEALAGAFYEQYF; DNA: TGCGCCAGCAGCCAAGTTGAAGCGCTAGCGGGAGCTTTTTACGAGCAGTACTTC
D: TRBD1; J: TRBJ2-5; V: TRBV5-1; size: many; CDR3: CASSLGGQGQETQYF; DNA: TGCGCCAGCAGCTTGGGGGGACAGGGCCAAGAGACCCAGTACTTC
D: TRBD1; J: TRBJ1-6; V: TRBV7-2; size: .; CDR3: CASSLTDRGLSHSPLHF; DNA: TGTGCCAGCAGCTTAACAGACAGGGGGCTAAGTCATTCACCCCTCCACTTT
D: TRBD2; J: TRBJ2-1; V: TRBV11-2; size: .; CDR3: CASSLALSGGGDEQFF; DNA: TGTGCCAGCAGCTTAGCGTTAAGCGGGGGAGGTGATGAGCAGTTCTTC
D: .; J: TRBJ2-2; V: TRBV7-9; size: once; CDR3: CASSLAAANTGELFF; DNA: TGTGCCAGCAGCTTAGCGGCCGCGAACACCGGGGAGCTGTTTTTT
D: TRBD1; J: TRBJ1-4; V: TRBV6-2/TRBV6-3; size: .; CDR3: CASSRGQGEGKLFF; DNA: TGTGCCAGCAGTAGGGGACAGGGCGAGGGAAAACTGTTTTTT
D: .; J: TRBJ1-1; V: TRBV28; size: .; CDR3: CASRGRATEAFF; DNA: TGTGCCAGCAGGGGGCGAGCCACTGAAGCTTTCTTT
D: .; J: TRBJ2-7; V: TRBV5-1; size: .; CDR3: CASSLLQGDEQYF; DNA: TGCGCCAGCAGCCTACTACAGGGCGACGAGCAGTACTTC
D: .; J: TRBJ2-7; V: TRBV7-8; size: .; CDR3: CASSSKYRASSYEQYF; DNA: TGTGCCAGCAGCTCCAAATACAGGGCTAGCTCCTACGAGCAGTACTTC
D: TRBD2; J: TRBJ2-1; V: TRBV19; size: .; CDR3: CASSPSSGRAWDEQFF; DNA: TGTGCCAGTAGCCCGAGTAGCGGGAGGGCCTGGGATGAGCAGTTCTTC
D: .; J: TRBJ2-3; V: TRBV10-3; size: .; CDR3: CAISRRTTDTQYF; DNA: TGTGCCATCAGTCGGAGAACCACAGATACGCAGTATTTT
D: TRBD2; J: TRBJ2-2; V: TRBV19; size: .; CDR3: CASSISSGRSATGELFF; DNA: TGTGCCAGTAGTATCTCTAGCGGGAGGTCGGCCACCGGGGAGCTGTTTTTT
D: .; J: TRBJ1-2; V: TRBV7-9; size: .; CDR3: CASSLPQGRYGYTF; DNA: TGTGCCAGCAGCTTACCACAGGGTCGGTATGGCTACACCTTC
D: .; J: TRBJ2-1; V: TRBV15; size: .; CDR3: CATSRDFAGSAYNEQFF; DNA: TGTGCCACCAGCAGAGATTTCGCGGGGAGCGCCTACAATGAGCAGTTCTTC
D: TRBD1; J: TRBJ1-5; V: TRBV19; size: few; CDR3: CASNRGRQPQHF; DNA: TGTGCCAGTAACAGGGGGCGGCAGCCCCAGCATTTT
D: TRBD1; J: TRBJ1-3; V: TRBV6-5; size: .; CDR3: CASSSRTGRGNTIYF; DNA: TGTGCCAGCAGTTCCCGGACAGGGAGAGGAAACACCATATATTTT
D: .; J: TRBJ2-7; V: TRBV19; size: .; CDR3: CASSTGQPLEQYF; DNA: TGTGCCAGTAGTACAGGGCAGCCTTTGGAGCAGTACTTC
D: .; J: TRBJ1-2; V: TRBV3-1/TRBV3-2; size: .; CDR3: CASSPDTVYGYTF; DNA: TGTGCCAGCAGCCCGGACACGGTCTATGGCTACACCTTC
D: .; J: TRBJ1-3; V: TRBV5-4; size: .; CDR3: CASSLDARVGNTIYF; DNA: TGTGCCAGCAGCTTGGACGCCAGGGTTGGAAACACCATATATTTT
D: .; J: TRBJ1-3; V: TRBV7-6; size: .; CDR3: CASSPSWGRISGNTIYF; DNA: TGTGCCAGCAGCCCGTCGTGGGGGCGCATCTCTGGAAACACCATATATTTT
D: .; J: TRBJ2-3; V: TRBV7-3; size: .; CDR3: CASSPFLTDTQYF; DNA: TGTGCCAGCAGCCCTTTTCTCACAGATACGCAGTATTTT
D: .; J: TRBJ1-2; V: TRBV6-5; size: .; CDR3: CASRRAAANYGYTF; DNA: TGTGCCAGCAGGAGGGCGGCAGCTAACTATGGCTACACCTTC
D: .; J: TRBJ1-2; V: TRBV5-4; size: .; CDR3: CASSLDTGNYGYTF; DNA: TGTGCCAGCAGCTTAGACACAGGGAACTATGGCTACACCTTC
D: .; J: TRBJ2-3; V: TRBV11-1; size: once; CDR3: CASSPGTNTDTQYF; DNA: TGTGCCAGCAGTCCCGGGACAAACACAGATACGCAGTATTTT
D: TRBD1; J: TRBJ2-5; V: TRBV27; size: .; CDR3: CASRKNDRAAGETQYF; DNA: TGTGCCAGCAGAAAAAACGACAGGGCGGCGGGAGAGACCCAGTACTTC
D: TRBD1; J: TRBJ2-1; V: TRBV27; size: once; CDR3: CASGYRGGVLEQFF; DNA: TGTGCCAGCGGCTACAGGGGTGGAGTTTTGGAGCAGTTCTTC
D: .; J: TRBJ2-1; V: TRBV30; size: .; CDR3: CAWRALNEQFF; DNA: TGTGCCTGGAGGGCTCTCAATGAGCAGTTCTTC
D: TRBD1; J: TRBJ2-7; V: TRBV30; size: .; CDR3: CAWRGAGTGRTYEQYF; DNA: TGTGCCTGGAGGGGGGCTGGGACAGGACGAACCTACGAGCAGTACTTC
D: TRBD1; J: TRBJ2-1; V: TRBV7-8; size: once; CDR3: CASSLRTGGLNEQFF; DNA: TGTGCCAGCAGCTTACGGACAGGGGGCTTAAATGAGCAGTTCTTC
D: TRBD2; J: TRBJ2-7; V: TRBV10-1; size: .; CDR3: CASRTGLAGVRNYEQYF; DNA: TGCGCCAGCAGGACAGGACTAGCGGGAGTACGGAACTACGAGCAGTACTTC